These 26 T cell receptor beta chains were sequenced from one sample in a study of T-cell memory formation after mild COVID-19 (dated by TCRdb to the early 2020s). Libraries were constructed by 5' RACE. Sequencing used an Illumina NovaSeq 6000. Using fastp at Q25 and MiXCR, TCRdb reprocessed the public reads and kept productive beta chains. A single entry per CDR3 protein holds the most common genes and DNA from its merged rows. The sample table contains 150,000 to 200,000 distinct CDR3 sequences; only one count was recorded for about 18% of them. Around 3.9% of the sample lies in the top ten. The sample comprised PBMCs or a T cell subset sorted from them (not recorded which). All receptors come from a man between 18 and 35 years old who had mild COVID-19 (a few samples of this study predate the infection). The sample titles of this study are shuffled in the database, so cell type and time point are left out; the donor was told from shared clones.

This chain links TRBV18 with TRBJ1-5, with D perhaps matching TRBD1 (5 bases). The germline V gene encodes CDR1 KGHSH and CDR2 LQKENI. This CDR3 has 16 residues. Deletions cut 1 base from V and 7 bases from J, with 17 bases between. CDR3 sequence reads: CASSPQRQYPIQPQHF. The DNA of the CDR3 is TGTGCCAGCTCACCACAGCGACAGTACCCAATCCAGCCCCAGCATTTT.

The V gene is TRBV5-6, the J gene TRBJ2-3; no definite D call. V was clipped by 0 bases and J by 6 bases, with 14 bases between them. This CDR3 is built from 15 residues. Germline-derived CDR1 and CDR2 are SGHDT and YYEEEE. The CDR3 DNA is TGTGCCAGCAGCTTGGCCCGGCGGAGTCCCGATACGCAGTATTTT. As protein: CASSLARRSPDTQYF.

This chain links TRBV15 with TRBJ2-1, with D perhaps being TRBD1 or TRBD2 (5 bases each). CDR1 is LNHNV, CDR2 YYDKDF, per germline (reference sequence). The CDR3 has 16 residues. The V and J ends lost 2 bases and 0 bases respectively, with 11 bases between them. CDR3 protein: CATSRHRDHSYNEQFF. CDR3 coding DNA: TGTGCCACCAGCAGACACCGGGACCACTCCTACAATGAGCAGTTCTTC.

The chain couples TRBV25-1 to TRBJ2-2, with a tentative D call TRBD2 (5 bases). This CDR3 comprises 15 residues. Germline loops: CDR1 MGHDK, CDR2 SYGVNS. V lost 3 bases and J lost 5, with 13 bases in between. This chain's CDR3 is CASSDLVGRTGELFF. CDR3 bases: TGTGCCAGCAGTGATCTGGTGGGGAGAACCGGGGAGCTGTTTTTT.

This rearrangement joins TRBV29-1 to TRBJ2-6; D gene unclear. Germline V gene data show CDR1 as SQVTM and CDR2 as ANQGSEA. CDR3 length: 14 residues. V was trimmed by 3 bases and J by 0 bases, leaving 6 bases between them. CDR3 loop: CSVDTSSGANVLTF. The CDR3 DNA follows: TGCAGCGTTGACACAAGCTCTGGGGCCAACGTCCTGACTTTC.

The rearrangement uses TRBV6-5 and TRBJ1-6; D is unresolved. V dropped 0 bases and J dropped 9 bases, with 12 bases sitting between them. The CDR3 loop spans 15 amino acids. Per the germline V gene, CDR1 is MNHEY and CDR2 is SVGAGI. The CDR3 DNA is TGTGCCAGCAGTTACTCGATTCGATTTCGTTCACCCCTCCACTTT. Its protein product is CASSYSIRFRSPLHF.

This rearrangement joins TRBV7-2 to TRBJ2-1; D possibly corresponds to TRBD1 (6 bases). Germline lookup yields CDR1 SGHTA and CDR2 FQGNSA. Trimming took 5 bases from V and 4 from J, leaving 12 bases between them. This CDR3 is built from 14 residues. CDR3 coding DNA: TGTGCCAGCAGCCCCTACAGGGTATACAATGAGCAGTTCTTC. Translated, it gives CASSPYRVYNEQFF.

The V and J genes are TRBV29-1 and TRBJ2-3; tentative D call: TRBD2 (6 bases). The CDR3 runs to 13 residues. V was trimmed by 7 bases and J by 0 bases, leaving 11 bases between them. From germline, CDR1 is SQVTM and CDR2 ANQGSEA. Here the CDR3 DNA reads TGCAGCGCCGCCGCGGGGAGCACAGATACGCAGTATTTT. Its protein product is CSAAAGSTDTQYF.

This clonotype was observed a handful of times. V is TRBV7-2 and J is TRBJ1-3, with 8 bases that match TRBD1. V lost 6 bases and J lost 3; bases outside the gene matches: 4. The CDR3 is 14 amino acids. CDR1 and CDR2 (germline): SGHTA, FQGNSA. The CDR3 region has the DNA TGTGCCAGCAGTCCAGGGGGCTTTGGAAACACCATATATTTT. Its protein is CASSPGGFGNTIYF.

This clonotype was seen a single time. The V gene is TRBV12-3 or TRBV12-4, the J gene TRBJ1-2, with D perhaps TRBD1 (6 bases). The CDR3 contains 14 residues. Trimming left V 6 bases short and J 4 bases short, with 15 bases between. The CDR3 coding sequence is TGTGCCAGCAGGCCGCCGGGGGGCAGCTATGGCTACACCTTC. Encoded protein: CASRPPGGSYGYTF.

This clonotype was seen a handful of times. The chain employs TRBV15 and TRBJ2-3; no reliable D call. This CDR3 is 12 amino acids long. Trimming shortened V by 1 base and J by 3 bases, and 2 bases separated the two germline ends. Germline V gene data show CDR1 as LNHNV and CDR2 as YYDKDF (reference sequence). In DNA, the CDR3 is TGTGCCACCAGCAGAGCTACAGATACGCAGTATTTT. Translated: CATSRATDTQYF. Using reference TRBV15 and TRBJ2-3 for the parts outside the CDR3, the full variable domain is DAMVIQNPRYQVTQFGKPVTLSCSQTLNHNVMYWYQQKSSQAPKLLFHYYDKDFNNEADTPDNFQSRRPNTSFCFLDIRSPGLGDTAMYLCATSRATDTQYFGPGTRLTVL.

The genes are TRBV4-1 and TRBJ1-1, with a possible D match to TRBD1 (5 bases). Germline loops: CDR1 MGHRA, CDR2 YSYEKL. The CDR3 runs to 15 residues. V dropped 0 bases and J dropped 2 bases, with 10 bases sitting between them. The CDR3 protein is CASSQEPRGNTEAFF. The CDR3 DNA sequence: TGCGCCAGCAGCCAAGAGCCGAGGGGAAACACTGAAGCTTTCTTT.

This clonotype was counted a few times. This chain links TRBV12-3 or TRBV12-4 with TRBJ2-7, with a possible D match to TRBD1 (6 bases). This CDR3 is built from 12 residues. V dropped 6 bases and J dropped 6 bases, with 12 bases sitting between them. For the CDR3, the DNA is TGTGCCAGCAGCGAAACAGGGCCCGAGCAGTACGTC. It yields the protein CASSETGPEQYV.

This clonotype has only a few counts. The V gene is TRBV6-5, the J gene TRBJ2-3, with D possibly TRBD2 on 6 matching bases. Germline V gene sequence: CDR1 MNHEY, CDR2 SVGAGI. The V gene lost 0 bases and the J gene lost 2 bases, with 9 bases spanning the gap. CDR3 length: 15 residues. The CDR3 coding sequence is TGTGCCAGCAGTTACTCTAGCGGAAACACAGATACGCAGTATTTT. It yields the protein CASSYSSGNTDTQYF.

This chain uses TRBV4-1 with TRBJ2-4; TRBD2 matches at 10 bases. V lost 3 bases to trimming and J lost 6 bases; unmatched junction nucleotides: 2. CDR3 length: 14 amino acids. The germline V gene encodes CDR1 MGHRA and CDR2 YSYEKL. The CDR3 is CASSQIAGGNIQYF. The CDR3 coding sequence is TGCGCCAGCAGCCAGATAGCGGGGGGAAACATTCAGTACTTC.

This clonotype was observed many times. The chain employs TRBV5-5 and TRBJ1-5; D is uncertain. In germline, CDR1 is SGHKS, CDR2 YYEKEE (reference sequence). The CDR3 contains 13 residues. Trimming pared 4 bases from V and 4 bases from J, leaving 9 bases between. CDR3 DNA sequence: TGTGCCAGCAGCCCGGTCCAAAATCAGCCCCAGCATTTT. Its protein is CASSPVQNQPQHF.

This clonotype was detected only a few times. The CDR3 spells CASSRRDGRADTQYF. The DNA for the CDR3 is TGCGCCAGCAGCCGCCGGGACGGGAGGGCAGATACGCAGTATTTT. The gene calls are TRBV5-1 and TRBJ2-3; TRBD2 matches at 8 bases. Trimming took 4 bases from V and 4 from J; bases not matched to a gene: 8. Germline assignment: CDR1 SGHRS and CDR2 YFSETQ. The CDR3 totals 15 residues.

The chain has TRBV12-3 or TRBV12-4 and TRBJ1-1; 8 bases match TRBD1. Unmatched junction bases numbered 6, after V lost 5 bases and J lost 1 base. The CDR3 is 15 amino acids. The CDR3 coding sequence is TGTGCCAGCAGTCCCGGGGACAGGAGGAACACTGAAGCTTTCTTT. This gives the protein CASSPGDRRNTEAFF.

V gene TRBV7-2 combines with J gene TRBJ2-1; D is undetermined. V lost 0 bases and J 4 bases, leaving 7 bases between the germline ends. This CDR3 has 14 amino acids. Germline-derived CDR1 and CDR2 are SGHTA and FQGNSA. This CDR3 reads CASSLAPRYNEQFF. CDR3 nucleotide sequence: TGTGCCAGCAGCTTAGCCCCCCGATACAATGAGCAGTTCTTC. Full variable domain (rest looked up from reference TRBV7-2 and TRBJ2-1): GAGVSQSPSNKVTEKGKDVELRCDPISGHTALYWYRQSLGQGLEFLIYFQGNSAPDKSGLPSDRFSAERTGGSVSTLTIQRTQQEDSAVYLCASSLAPRYNEQFFGPGTRLTVL.

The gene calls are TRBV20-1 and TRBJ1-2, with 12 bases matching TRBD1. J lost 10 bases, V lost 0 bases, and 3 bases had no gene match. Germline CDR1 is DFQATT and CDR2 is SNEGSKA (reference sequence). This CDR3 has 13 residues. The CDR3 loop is CSARDGTGGLYTF. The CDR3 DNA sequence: TGCAGTGCTAGAGATGGGACAGGGGGCCTCTACACCTTC.

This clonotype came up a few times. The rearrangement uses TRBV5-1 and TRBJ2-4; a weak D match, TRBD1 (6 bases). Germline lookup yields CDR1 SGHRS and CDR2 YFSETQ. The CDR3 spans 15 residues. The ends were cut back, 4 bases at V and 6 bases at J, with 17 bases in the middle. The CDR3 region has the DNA TGCGCCAGCAGCCGAGGGGACATGTCGGGAAACATTCAGTACTTC. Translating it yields CASSRGDMSGNIQYF.

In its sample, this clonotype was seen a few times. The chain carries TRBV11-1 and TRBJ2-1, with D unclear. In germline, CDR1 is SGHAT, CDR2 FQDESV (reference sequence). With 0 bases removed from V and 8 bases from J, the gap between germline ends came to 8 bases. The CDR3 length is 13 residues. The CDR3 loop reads CASSLALGYEQFF. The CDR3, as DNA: TGTGCCAGCAGCTTAGCGCTGGGCTATGAGCAGTTCTTC.

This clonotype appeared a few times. CDR3 bases: TGTGCCAGCAGCAGGACAGGGTACCAAGAGACCCAGTACTTC. This gives the protein CASSRTGYQETQYF. V usage is TRBV6-2 or TRBV6-3 and J usage is TRBJ2-5; 8 nucleotides line up with TRBD1. With V trimmed by 6 bases and J by 0 bases, 3 bases remained unmatched. There are 14 residues in the CDR3. Germline CDR1 is MNHEY and CDR2 is SVGEGT.

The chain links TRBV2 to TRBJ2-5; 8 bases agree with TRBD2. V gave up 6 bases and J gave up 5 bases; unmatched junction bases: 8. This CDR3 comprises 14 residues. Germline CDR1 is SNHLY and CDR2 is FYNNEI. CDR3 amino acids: CASRQELAGETQYF. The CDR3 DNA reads TGTGCCAGCAGGCAGGAGCTAGCGGGTGAGACCCAGTACTTC. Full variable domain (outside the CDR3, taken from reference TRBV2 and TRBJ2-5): EPEVTQTPSHQVTQMGQEVILRCVPISNHLYFYWYRQILGQKVEFLVSFYNNEISEKSEIFDDQFSVERPDGSNFTLKIRSTKLEDSAMYFCASRQELAGETQYFGPGTRLLVL.

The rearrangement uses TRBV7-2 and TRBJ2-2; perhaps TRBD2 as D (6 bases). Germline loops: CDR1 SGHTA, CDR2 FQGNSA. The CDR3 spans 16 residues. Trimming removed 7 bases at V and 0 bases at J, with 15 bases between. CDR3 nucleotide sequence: TGTGCCAGCACCCCCCCGGGGGTCGCGAACACCGGGGAGCTGTTTTTT. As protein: CASTPPGVANTGELFF.

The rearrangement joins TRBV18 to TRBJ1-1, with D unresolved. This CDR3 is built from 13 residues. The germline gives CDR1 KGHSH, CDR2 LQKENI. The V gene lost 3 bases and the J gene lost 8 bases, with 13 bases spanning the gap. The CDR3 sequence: CASSPPVRKEAFF. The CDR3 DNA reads TGTGCCAGCTCACCGCCCGTGCGGAAAGAAGCTTTCTTT.